The next 15 T cell receptor beta chains were all read from a single sample in a study of T-cell reconstitution after alpha-beta-depleted transplantation in children. Unique molecular identifiers were incorporated during preparation of the TCRbeta library. TCRdb passed the PCR reads through MiXCR, listing each CDR3 protein once. The sample includes about 510,000 distinct CDR3 sequences, about an eighth of them seen just once. The starting material was PBMCs, mostly from graft donor cells, obtained 180 days after TCRalphabeta/CD19-depleted stem cell transplant. The receptors shown here come from a female patient between 2 and 15 years old who had a stem cell transplant for aplastic anemia, so the T cells may come from the graft donor.

The V call is TRBV20-1, the J call TRBJ2-7, with 7 bases that match TRBD1. V shed 1 base, J shed 2 bases, and the junction held 11 bases outside the gene matches. Germline lookup yields CDR1 DFQATT and CDR2 SNEGSKA (reference sequence). The CDR3 runs to 16 residues. CDR3 DNA sequence: TGCAGTGCTAGAGCCTTACACCGGGACAGCACCTACGAGCAGTACTTC. Its protein is CSARALHRDSTYEQYF.

The chain combines TRBV12-5 with TRBJ1-1, with D possibly being TRBD1 (5 bases). The ends were cut back, 1 base at V and 4 bases at J, with 7 bases in the middle. This CDR3 is 13 amino acids long. Germline CDR1 is LGHNT and CDR2 is FRNRAP. The CDR3 region has the DNA TGTGCTAGTGGTTTGGCCGGGACCACTGAAGCTTTCTTT. It yields the protein CASGLAGTTEAFF. Full variable domain (rest looked up from reference TRBV12-5 and TRBJ1-1): DARVTQTPRHKVTEMGQEVTMRCQPILGHNTVFWYRQTMMQGLELLAYFRNRAPLDDSGMPKDRFSAEMPDATLATLKIQPSEPRDSAVYFCASGLAGTTEAFFGQGTRLTVV.

This clonotype was observed a handful of times. The chain is built from TRBV7-9 and TRBJ1-2; D possibly corresponds to TRBD1 (6 bases). CDR1 and CDR2 from the germline V gene are SEHNR and FQNEAQ (reference sequence). This CDR3 comprises 14 residues. Deletions cut 5 bases from V and 4 bases from J, with 14 bases between. The CDR3 nucleotides are TGTGCCAGCAGCCCTAACAGGGCCAGCTATGGCTACACCTTC. Amino acids: CASSPNRASYGYTF.

The gene calls are TRBV15 and TRBJ1-3, with 8 bases matching TRBD1. Germline CDR1 reads LNHNV; CDR2 reads YYDKDF (reference sequence). Trimming removed 2 bases from V and 4 bases from J; junction bases left unmatched: 4. The CDR3 consists of 15 residues. The CDR3 nucleotides read TGTGCCACCAGCAGACTACAGGGGGGCGGAAACACCATATATTTT. Its protein is CATSRLQGGGNTIYF.

The chain recombines TRBV7-2 with TRBJ2-5; D tentatively reads TRBD1 or TRBD2 (6 bases each). Trimming removed 6 bases at V and 4 bases at J, with 12 bases between. This CDR3 has 13 amino acids. The germline CDR1 and CDR2 sequences are SGHTA and FQGNSA. The CDR3 DNA sequence: TGTGCCAGCAGTTCCAAGGGGGGAGAGACCCAGTACTTC. Translated, it gives CASSSKGGETQYF. Full variable domain (missing parts from reference TRBV7-2 and TRBJ2-5): GAGVSQSPSNKVTEKGKDVELRCDPISGHTALYWYRQSLGQGLEFLIYFQGNSAPDKSGLPSDRFSAERTGGSVSTLTIQRTQQEDSAVYLCASSSKGGETQYFGPGTRLLVL.

This chain uses TRBV7-9 with TRBJ2-2, with 7 positions matching TRBD2. CDR1 and CDR2 from the germline V gene are SEHNR and FQNEAQ (reference sequence). The trim removed 2 bases at V and 3 bases at J, leaving 3 bases unmatched. CDR3 length equals 15 residues. The DNA of the CDR3 is TGTGCCAGCAGCTTACTAGCGGCAGACACCGGGGAGCTGTTTTTT. Protein: CASSLLAADTGELFF.

This chain connects TRBV4-1 to TRBJ2-7; TRBD2 matches 10 bases. The CDR3 spans 16 residues. Unmatched junction bases numbered 9, after V lost 3 bases and J lost 4 bases. Germline loops: CDR1 MGHRA, CDR2 YSYEKL. CDR3 DNA: TGCGCCAGCAGCCATGACAGGGCTAGCGGGAGTTACGAGCAGTACGTC. This sequence encodes CASSHDRASGSYEQYV.

This clonotype was seen more than once but under ten times. This sequence joins TRBV15 and TRBJ2-4; D might be TRBD2 (6 bases). CDR1 is LNHNV and CDR2 is YYDKDF in the germline V gene (reference sequence). This CDR3 comprises 16 residues. Trimming cost V 5 bases and J 8 bases, with 22 bases left between them. The DNA for the CDR3 is TGTGCCACCAGCCTACCACGATGGAGGGACGGCTACATTCAGTACTTC. Its protein product is CATSLPRWRDGYIQYF.

In its sample, this clonotype was seen a few times. This rearrangement joins TRBV5-1 to TRBJ2-1; possibly TRBD2 for D (6 bases). Germline CDR1 is SGHRS and CDR2 is YFSETQ. V lost 3 bases and J 10 bases, leaving 17 bases between the germline ends. The CDR3 is made up of 14 amino acids. The CDR3 here is CASSSLGRRGEQFF. The CDR3 coding sequence is TGCGCCAGCAGCTCTCTTGGGAGGCGAGGGGAGCAGTTCTTC.

Only a few counts were recorded for this clonotype. The V gene is TRBV5-1, the J gene TRBJ2-5; D perhaps matches TRBD2 (6 bases). Germline V gene data show CDR1 as SGHRS and CDR2 as YFSETQ. The germline V and J ends were trimmed by 4 bases and 4 bases, with 14 bases remaining between them. The CDR3 spans 14 residues. The CDR3 DNA is TGCGCCAGCAGCCGGGACTTGTCCCCAGAGACCCAGTACTTC. Translation: CASSRDLSPETQYF.

The genes are TRBV20-1 and TRBJ1-5; D is uncertain. With 4 bases removed from V and 0 bases from J, the gap between germline ends came to 7 bases. This CDR3 has 13 amino acids. CDR1 and CDR2 from the germline V gene are DFQATT and SNEGSKA (reference sequence). In DNA form, the CDR3 reads TGCAGTGCTATGGGCAATAGCAATCAGCCCCAGCATTTT. This translates into CSAMGNSNQPQHF.

This clonotype occurred a few times. The V gene is TRBV25-1, the J gene TRBJ2-4; tentative D call: TRBD1 (6 bases). From germline, CDR1 is MGHDK and CDR2 SYGVNS. The CDR3 runs 16 residues. Between the trimmed V and J ends, which lost 4 bases and 0 bases, there was a span of 13 bases. The CDR3 nucleotides read TGTGCCAGCAGTGCCGGAACAGGGTTAGCCAAAAACATTCAGTACTTC. This gives the protein CASSAGTGLAKNIQYF.

The V and J genes are TRBV27 and TRBJ2-7; unclear D gene. The CDR3 is 14 residues long. Germline CDR1 and CDR2: MNHEY and SMNVEV (reference sequence). V lost 3 bases and J lost 6, with 15 bases in between. The CDR3 DNA reads TGTGCCAGCAGTTTTCTCTTGGGGAACGGCGAGCAGTACTTC. Protein product: CASSFLLGNGEQYF.

The rearrangement joins TRBV6-2 or TRBV6-3 to TRBJ2-7, with 8 nucleotides matching TRBD1. The CDR3 is 14 amino acids. The V gene end was trimmed by 2 bases and the J gene end by 4 bases; junction bases not matched to a gene: 4. Germline CDR1 is MNHEY and CDR2 is SVGEGT. CDR3: CASSYDRGGYEQYF. In DNA form, the CDR3 reads TGTGCCAGCAGTTACGACAGGGGAGGATACGAGCAGTACTTC.

V is TRBV18 and J is TRBJ2-7, with D unresolved. This CDR3 contains 14 residues. Looked up from germline, CDR1 is KGHSH and CDR2 is LQKENI. The V and J ends lost 2 bases and 3 bases respectively, with 11 bases between them. DNA of the CDR3: TGTGCCAGCTCACCAGTCTACAGCCTCTACGAGCAGTACGTC. Protein product: CASSPVYSLYEQYV.